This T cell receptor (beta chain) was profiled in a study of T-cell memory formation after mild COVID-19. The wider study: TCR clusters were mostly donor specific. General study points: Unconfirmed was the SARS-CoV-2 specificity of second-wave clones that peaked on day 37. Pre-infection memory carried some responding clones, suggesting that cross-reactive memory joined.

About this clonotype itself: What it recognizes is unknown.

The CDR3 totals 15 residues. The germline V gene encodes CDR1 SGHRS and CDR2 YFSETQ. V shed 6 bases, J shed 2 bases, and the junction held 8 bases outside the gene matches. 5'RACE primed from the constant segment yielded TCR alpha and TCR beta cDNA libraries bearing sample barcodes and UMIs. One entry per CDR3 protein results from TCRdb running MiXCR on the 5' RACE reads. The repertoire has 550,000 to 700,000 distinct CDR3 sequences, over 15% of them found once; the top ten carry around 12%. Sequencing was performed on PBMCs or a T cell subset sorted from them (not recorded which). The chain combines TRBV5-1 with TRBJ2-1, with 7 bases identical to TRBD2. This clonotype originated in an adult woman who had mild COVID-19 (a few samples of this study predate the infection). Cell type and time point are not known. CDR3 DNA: TGCGCCAGCACCAAAACCGGGACTACCTACAATGAGCAGTTCTTC. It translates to CASTKTGTTYNEQFF.